Listed here is a single T cell receptor beta chain. It has no known antigen specificity. No clone much larger than this one lies a single base away; base qualities are absent. The sample is drawn from a study of cytomegalovirus exposure and HLA in healthy donors (dated by TCRdb to the late 2010s). Turning to the overall study: A later analysis indicated that the 90 to 150 validation repertoires were generated on the platform also employed for the roughly 650 repertoires of the first cohort. The study aimed to test whether signatures of past pathogen exposure could be identified by cataloging public T cell receptors. A separate validation cohort of roughly 110 different subjects was used in addition to the roughly 640-subject first cohort. To predict cytomegalovirus infection status, the study brought together high-throughput TCR immunosequencing, statistical association of individual TCRs with disease status, and machine learning.

Spanning cysteine to phenylalanine, the CDR3 consists of 16 amino acids. Only the CDR3 DNA is retained, 48 bases long and in frame from the first base. CDR1 and CDR2, looked up from the germline V gene, are SGHDT and YYEEEE. V is pruned by 1 base and J by 4 bases, leaving 6 bases of the junction without a gene match. Broader findings and caveats from the paper: A later analysis lacked HLA typing for the validation cohort, so it scored co-occurrence in that cohort across all 110 or so repertoires. A few of the identified cytomegalovirus-associated TCR beta chains were confirmed in vitro to be specific for cytomegalovirus antigens. Subsequent analysis determined that TCRs grouped into clusters in the first cohort also showed a tendency toward co-occurrence across the roughly 120 validation repertoires, and about 93% of cluster scores exceeded 0. The classifier was reported to diagnose cytomegalovirus status with high specificity and sensitivity in both the original cohort and the validation cohort. Across donors, most TCR sequences were observed very rarely, whereas some public TCRs were present in many individuals. In the study, some 160 TCR beta chains were listed as associated with cytomegalovirus. According to the authors, the approach could potentially be generalized to other disease states and immunological phenotypes.

Libraries were prepared through the immunoSEQ multiplex PCR assay. The study's processing was this. To diagnose cytomegalovirus status from the catalog of TCR beta chain sequences, a statistical classification framework was built. TCRdb limited this immuneACCESS table to in-frame rearrangements with V and J called. A share of clones is missing; checked studies link under half to unresolved V genes, and the rest is unexplained. That table is the source of V, J and clone size, and D and trimming were worked out from the DNA. For this sample there are about 140,000 clones; approximately 84% appear just once. The ten largest clones capture 1.4% of the sample. The donors belonged to the validation cohort of about 130 subjects, which was separate from the roughly 700-subject first cohort.

The receptor was isolated from a young woman in good health and CMV-seronegative. The sequence is built from TRBV5-6 and TRBJ2-3, and 10 bases in between align with TRBD2. What was sequenced was PBMCs. The CDR3 amino acid sequence is: CASSLLSGGAADTQYF. The DNA is TGTGCCAGCAGCTTGTTGAGCGGGGGGGCTGCAGATACGCAGTATTTT.